This TCR beta chain was sequenced during a study of control samples from healthy donors and cancer patients. CDR3 length: 15 amino acids. In germline, CDR1 is SGDLS, CDR2 YYNGEE. Unmatched junction bases numbered 8, after V lost 5 bases and J lost 4 bases. Libraries were prepared by immunoSEQ multiplex PCR; TCRdb keeps only in-frame clonotypes and omits some of them. The top ten hold less than 8.5% of the sample, which has about 85,000 clones, approximately 88% seen once. The chain carries TRBV9 and TRBJ1-4; TRBD1 matches at 7 bases. Sequences were obtained from blood. The sequence was obtained from a woman in her sixties in good health. Written as DNA, the CDR3 is TGTGCCAGCAGTATCCGGGACAGAAGTAATGAAAAACTGTTTTTT. Its translation is CASSIRDRSNEKLFF.